A selection of T cell receptor beta chains follows, all from one sample in a study of blood T cell repertoires in COVID-19. The protocol was immunoSEQ multiplex PCR, while the TCRdb copy is restricted to in-frame clones and leaves out a portion. The sample yields roughly 180,000 clones, over 80% seen once. Material for sequencing was peripheral blood. These TCRs come from a woman aged 30 to 39 with acute or convalescent COVID-19. The conserved cysteine and the conserved F or W are not part of the CDR3 here. The order of the fields is CDR3 length, J gene, V gene, CDR3 protein.

>16|TRBJ2-3|TRBV5-1
ASSLGPKVPYGTDTQY
>10|TRBJ2-2|TRBV6-1
ASSRSTGELF
>11|TRBJ1-6|TRBV4-3
ASSQVINSPLH
>13|TRBJ1-2|TRBV5-1
ASSLDGRGDSGYT
>15|TRBJ1-1|TRBV5-1
ASSLGVSGGANTEAF
>13|TRBJ2-7|TRBV7-2
ASSYETKSSYEQY
>13|TRBJ2-3|TRBV7-2
ASSLSGVFTDTQY
>14|TRBJ2-1|TRBV7-2
ASSLGSGLAGNEQF
>17|TRBJ1-5|TRBV11-3
ASSLGGQGSQNSNQPQH
>14|TRBJ2-1|TRBV28
ASSPTSPDAFNEQF
>11|TRBJ1-2|TRBV7-3
ASSLTSGYGYT
>13|TRBJ1-1|TRBV7-9
ASSALQGARTEAF
>14|TRBJ1-1|TRBV2
ASSEAWTAPNTEAF
>9|TRBJ2-4|TRBV6-6
ASSSAGVQY
>12|TRBJ1-1|TRBV4-3
ASSQVKSQAEAF
>14|TRBJ2-7|TRBV7-8
ASSLYLDPDKNEQY
>14|TRBJ1-3|TRBV9
ASSPTTGSPGNTIY
>11|TRBJ2-7|TRBV9
ASSVDLVREQY
>10|TRBJ1-1|TRBV4-1
ASSQDGIKAF
>13|TRBJ1-4|TRBV5-1
ASSLGQVGFRGLF
>12|TRBJ2-7|TRBV27
ASSSLAGPYEQY
>10|TRBJ1-2|TRBV6-5
ASGQGAYGYT
>16|TRBJ2-1|TRBV6-1
ASSEIWGREGSHNEQF
>11|TRBJ2-7|TRBV18
ASSPKGGGEQY
>13|TRBJ1-1|TRBV6-1
ASSDKAGRYTEAF
>13|TRBJ2-3|TRBV7-6
ASSLGLTSGDTQY
>13|TRBJ2-7|TRBV5-1
ASSFYGGSSYEQY
>13|TRBJ1-1|TRBV7-2
ASSQRQGMNTEAF
>10|TRBJ1-4|TRBV12-3/TRBV12-4
ASSWGGSELF
>14|TRBJ1-3|TRBV6-5
ASSLRTGGSGNTIY
>18|TRBJ1-2|TRBV11-3
ASSSPTGTGGDLGNYGYT
>13|TRBJ1-1|TRBV5-5
ASSLSRTQGLEAF
>13|TRBJ2-2|TRBV11-1
ASSLLSGDTGELF
>14|TRBJ2-7|TRBV7-9
ASSLLGGQKSYEQY
>12|TRBJ1-5|TRBV6-5
ASSQGQGYEPQH
>12|TRBJ2-2|TRBV7-8
ASRRQGGAGELF
>16|TRBJ1-5|TRBV7-9
ASSSGTNSRGDDQPQH
>11|TRBJ2-1|TRBV2
ASSGDRGNEQF
>13|TRBJ2-5|TRBV5-1
ASSLGGSYQETQY
>10|TRBJ1-2|TRBV3-1/TRBV3-2
ASSWEDGGYT
>13|TRBJ2-3|TRBV6-5
ASSSPLAGTDTQY
>11|TRBJ1-2|TRBV19
ASSLGGEYGYT
>13|TRBJ2-7|TRBV9
ASSVGSGGAWEQY
>12|TRBJ1-1|TRBV5-1
ASRETQGWTEAF
>14|TRBJ2-1|TRBV24-1
ATSDGSGGALSEQF
>13|TRBJ2-1|TRBV19
ASSIWSSGSNEQF
>13|TRBJ1-5|TRBV3-1/TRBV3-2
ASSQGTGPNQPQH
>16|TRBJ1-6|TRBV7-9
ASSPPLTTGGNHSPLH
>11|TRBJ2-7|TRBV30
AWRDTLSYEQY
>17|TRBJ2-3|TRBV6-2/TRBV6-3
ASSDGTGSHNPSTDTQY
>10|TRBJ1-5|TRBV11-2
ASSATDRPQH
>10|TRBJ1-5|TRBV6-6
ASSSPGQPQH
>13|TRBJ2-7|TRBV11-2
ASSLGGLEAYEQY
>16|TRBJ1-5|TRBV4-1
ASSQIDLTFNSNQPQH
>15|TRBJ2-3|TRBV5-4
ASSPGDLAGYTDTQY